The 9 T cell receptor beta chains presented below share a single source sample, sequenced in a study. TCRdb's table, derived via immunoSEQ multiplex PCR, lists solely in-frame clones and lacks some. The sample carries tens of thousands of clones, roughly 95% recorded once. Sequencing was carried out using PBMCs. These receptors were taken from a man between 40 and 49 years old with rheumatoid arthritis.

Note on this clone: This specimen includes other DNA sequences encoding the same CDR3. This chain connects TRBV5-1 to TRBJ1-1; 7 bases match TRBD1. The CDR3 contains 14 residues. Germline CDR1 SGHRS, CDR2 YFSETQ. V lost 3 bases and J lost 1; bases outside the gene matches: 3. The CDR3 region has the DNA TGCGCCAGCAGCTCGGGGACAGCGAACACTGAAGCTTTCTTT. Its translation: CASSSGTANTEAFF. Using reference TRBV5-1 and TRBJ1-1 for the parts outside the CDR3, the full variable domain is KAGVTQTPRYLIKTRGQQVTLSCSPISGHRSVSWYQQTPGQGLQFLFEYFSETQRNKGNFPGRFSGRQFSNSRSEMNVSTLELGDSALYLCASSSGTANTEAFFGQGTRLTVV.

Here the CDR3 DNA reads TGCGCCAGCAGCCAGCGGACTAGCGGAACGAACACAGATACGCAGTATTTT. Translating it yields CASSQRTSGTNTDTQYF. The chain recombines TRBV4-1 with TRBJ2-3; 10 nucleotides agree with TRBD2. CDR3 length: 17 residues. Germline CDR1 and CDR2: MGHRA and YSYEKL. The trim removed 3 bases at V and 2 bases at J, leaving 8 bases unmatched.

V is TRBV3-1 (or the pseudogene TRBV3-2) and J is TRBJ1-1; weak D call: TRBD1 (5 bases). The CDR3 runs to 16 residues. The germline V and J ends were trimmed by 5 bases and 0 bases, with 16 bases remaining between them. Germline V CDR1 and CDR2: LGHDT, YNNKEL (reference sequence). The CDR3 DNA reads TGTGCCAGCAGCTCACAGACCGGACATTTGAACACTGAAGCTTTCTTT. Translation gives CASSSQTGHLNTEAFF.

The chain combines TRBV15 with TRBJ1-4; 8 bases fit TRBD1. Germline V gene sequence: CDR1 LNHNV, CDR2 YYDKDF (reference sequence). The CDR3 is 15 amino acids. The ends lost 5 bases at V and 4 bases at J; junction bases unmatched: 6. CDR3 sequence (DNA): TGTGCCACCAGCGGTAGGACAGGGTTTAATGAAAAACTGTTTTTT. Its protein product is CATSGRTGFNEKLFF.

The chain recombines TRBV24-1 with TRBJ2-2; 7 bases map to TRBD2. Trimming cost V 4 bases and J 0 bases; bases outside gene matches: 7. Germline CDR1 and CDR2: KGHDR and SFDVKD. The CDR3 is 17 amino acids. The CDR3, as DNA: TGTGCCACCAGTGAATATAAAGCGGGACCGAACACCGGGGAGCTGTTTTTT. This codes for CATSEYKAGPNTGELFF.

This clone was seen a handful of times. CDR3 in DNA: TGTGCCAGCAGTTTAAGCTCCTACAATGAGCAGTTCTTC. Protein product: CASSLSSYNEQFF. The V call is TRBV12-3 or TRBV12-4, the J call TRBJ2-1; D not resolved. Trimming removed 2 bases at V and 0 bases at J, with 2 bases between. The CDR3 is 13 amino acids.

The J gene is TRBJ1-1, the V gene TRBV19; 7 bases align to TRBD1. The V gene end was trimmed by 7 bases and the J gene end by 1 base; junction bases not matched to a gene: 6. The length of the CDR3 is 14 residues. CDR1 is LNHDA and CDR2 is SQIVND in the germline V gene (reference sequence). For the CDR3, the DNA is TGTGCCAGTACCCGGACAGGTTCGAACACTGAAGCTTTCTTT. It is translated as CASTRTGSNTEAFF.

The J gene is TRBJ2-1, the V gene TRBV7-9; tentatively, D is TRBD2 (6 bases). Between the trimmed V and J ends, which lost 5 bases and 5 bases, there was a span of 13 bases. The CDR3 spans 14 residues. Germline lookup yields CDR1 SEHNR and CDR2 FQNEAQ (reference sequence). As DNA, the CDR3 is TGTGCCAGCAGCAGCCGGGACTTTAACAATGAGCAGTTCTTC. It encodes CASSSRDFNNEQFF.

This sequence joins TRBV24-1 and TRBJ2-7; possibly TRBD2 for D (8 bases). The germline V and J ends were trimmed by 7 bases and 5 bases, with 20 bases remaining between them. This CDR3 contains 15 residues. CDR1 is KGHDR, CDR2 SFDVKD, per germline. The CDR3 DNA reads as TGTGCCACCAGCTTGGGACAGCCCGGGGGGGACGAGCAGTACTTC. Its translation: CATSLGQPGGDEQYF.